This T cell receptor (beta chain) was sequenced during a study of somatic mutations in cytotoxic T cells in rheumatoid arthritis. Across the whole study: At nearly 100% purity, some V beta antibody-stained T-cell populations were flow-sorted, and these included V beta1+ cells that were sequenced for TCRB.

This clone turned up a few times. Its antigen is not known. Sequencing was performed with immunoSEQ multiplex PCR; in TCRdb, only in-frame clones are kept and a portion is missing. This repertoire shows about 10,000 clones, roughly 73% found once; its top ten account for about a fifth. In germline, CDR1 is MGHRA, CDR2 YSYEKL. Deletions cut 6 bases from V and 5 bases from J, with 11 bases between. The CDR3 is 13 residues long. Findings and limits, study-wide: Within 8 of 65 patients, the single biggest CD8+ clone made up more than 20% of CD8+ cells.

The CD4+ and CD8+ fractions came from positive magnetic bead selection and were purity-checked by flow cytometry. Sequencing was done on a sample of CD8+ T cells sorted from blood. This clonotype was obtained from a man in his forties or fifties in good health. This rearrangement joins TRBV4-1 to TRBJ1-5; D gene unclear. In DNA form, the CDR3 reads TGCGCCAGCAGTGAGGGTTTATATCAGCCCCAGCATTTT. It codes for CASSEGLYQPQHF.